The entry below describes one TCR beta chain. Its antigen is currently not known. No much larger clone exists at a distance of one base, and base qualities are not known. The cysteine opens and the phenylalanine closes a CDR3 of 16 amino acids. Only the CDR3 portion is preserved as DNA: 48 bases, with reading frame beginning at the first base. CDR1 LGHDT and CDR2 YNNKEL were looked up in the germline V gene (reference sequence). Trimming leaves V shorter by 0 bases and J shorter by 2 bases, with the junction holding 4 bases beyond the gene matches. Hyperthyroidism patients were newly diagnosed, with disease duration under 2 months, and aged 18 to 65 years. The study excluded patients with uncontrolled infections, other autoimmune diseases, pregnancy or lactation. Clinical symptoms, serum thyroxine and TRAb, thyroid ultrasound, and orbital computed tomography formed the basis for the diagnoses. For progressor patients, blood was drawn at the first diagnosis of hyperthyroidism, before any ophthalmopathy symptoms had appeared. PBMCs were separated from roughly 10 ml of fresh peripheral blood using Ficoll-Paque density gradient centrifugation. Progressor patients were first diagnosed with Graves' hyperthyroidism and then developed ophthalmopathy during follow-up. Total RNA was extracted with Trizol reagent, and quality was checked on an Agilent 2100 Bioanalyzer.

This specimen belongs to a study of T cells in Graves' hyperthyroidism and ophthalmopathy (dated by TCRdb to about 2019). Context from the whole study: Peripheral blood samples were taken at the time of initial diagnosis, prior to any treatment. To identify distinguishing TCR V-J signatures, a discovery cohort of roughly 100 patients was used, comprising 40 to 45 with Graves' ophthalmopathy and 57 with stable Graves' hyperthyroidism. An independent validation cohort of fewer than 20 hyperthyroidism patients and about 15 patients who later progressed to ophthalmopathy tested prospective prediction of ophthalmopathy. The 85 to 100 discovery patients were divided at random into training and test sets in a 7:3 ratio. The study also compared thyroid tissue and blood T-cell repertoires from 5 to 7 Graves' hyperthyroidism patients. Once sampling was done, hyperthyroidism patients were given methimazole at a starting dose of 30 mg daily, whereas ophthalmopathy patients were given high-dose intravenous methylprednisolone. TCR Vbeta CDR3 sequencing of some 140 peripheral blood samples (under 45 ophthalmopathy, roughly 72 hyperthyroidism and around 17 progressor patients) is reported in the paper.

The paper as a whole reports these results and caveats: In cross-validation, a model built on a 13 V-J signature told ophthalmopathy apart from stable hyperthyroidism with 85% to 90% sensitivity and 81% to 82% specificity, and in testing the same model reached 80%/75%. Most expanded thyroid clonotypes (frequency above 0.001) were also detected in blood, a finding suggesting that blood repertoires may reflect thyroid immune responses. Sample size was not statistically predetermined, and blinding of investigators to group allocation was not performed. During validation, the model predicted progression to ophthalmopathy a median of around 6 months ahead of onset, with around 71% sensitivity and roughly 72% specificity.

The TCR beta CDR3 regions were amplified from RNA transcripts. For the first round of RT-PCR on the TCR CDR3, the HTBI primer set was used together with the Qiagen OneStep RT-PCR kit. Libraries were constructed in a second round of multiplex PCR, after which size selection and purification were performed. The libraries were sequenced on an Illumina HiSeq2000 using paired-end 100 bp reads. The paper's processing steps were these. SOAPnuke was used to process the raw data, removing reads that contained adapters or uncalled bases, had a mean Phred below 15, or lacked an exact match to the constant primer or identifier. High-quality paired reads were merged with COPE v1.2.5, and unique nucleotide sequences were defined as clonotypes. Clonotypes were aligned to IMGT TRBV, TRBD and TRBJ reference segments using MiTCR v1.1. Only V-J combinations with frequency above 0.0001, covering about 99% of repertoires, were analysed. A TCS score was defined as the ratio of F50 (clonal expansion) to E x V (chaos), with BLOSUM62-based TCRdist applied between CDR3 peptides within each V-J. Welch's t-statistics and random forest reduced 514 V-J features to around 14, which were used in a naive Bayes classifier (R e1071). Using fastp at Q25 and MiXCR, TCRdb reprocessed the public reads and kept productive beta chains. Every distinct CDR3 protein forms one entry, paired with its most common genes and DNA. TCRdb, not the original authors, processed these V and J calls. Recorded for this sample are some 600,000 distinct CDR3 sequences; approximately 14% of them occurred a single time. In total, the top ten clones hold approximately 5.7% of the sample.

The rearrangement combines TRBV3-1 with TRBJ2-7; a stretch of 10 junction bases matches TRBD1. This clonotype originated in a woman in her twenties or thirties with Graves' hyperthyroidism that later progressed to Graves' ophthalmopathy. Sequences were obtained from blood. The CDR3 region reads CASSQDPGTGAYEQYF. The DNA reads TGTGCCAGCAGCCAAGACCCCGGGACAGGGGCCTACGAGCAGTACTTC.